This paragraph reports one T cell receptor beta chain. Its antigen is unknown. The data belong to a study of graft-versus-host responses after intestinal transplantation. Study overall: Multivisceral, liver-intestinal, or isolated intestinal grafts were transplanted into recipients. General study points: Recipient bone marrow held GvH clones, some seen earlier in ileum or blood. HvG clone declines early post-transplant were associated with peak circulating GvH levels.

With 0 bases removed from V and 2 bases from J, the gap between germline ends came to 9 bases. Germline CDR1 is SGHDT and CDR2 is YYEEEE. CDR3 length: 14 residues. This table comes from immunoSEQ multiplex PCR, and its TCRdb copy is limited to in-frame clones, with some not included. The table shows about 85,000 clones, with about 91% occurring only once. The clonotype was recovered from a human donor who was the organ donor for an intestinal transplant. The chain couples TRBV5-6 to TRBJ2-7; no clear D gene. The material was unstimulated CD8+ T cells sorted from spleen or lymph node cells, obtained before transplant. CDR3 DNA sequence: TGTGCCAGCAGCTTGGTGGGCCCCCCCTACGAGCAGTACTTC. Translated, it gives CASSLVGPPYEQYF.